A single sample gave rise to the 4 T cell receptor beta chains below, sequenced in a study of cytomegalovirus exposure and HLA in healthy donors. PCR primers comprised 60 Vbeta and 13 Jbeta primers. The method was immunoSEQ multiplex PCR; TCRdb's version includes in-frame clones alone and lacks a portion of them. The data hold 90,000 to 150,000 clones, with 6.5% to 9.5% observed a single time. Sequenced sample: PBMCs. All receptors derive from a woman aged 40 to 50 in good health and CMV-seropositive.

This clone was counted between two and nine times. The chain recombines TRBV14 with TRBJ2-1; 7 bases are shared with TRBD2. Germline CDR1 is SGHDN and CDR2 is FVKESK. V trimming: 8 bases; J trimming: 6 bases; junction bases outside the gene matches: 7. This CDR3 is 13 amino acids long. This CDR3 reads CASGGVAFNEQFF. The CDR3 nucleotides are TGTGCCAGCGGGGGGGTAGCGTTCAATGAGCAGTTCTTC.

This clone was counted between two and nine times. This same CDR3 is encoded by further DNA sequences in the sample. This chain connects TRBV6-5 to TRBJ2-2, with 10 bases lining up with TRBD2. Germline CDR1 and CDR2: MNHEY and SVGAGI. The CDR3 is 15 residues long. The V segment lost 6 bases and the J segment 4 bases; nucleotides outside the gene matches: 5. The DNA of the CDR3 is TGTGCCAGCAGCCCTAGCGGGGGCCGCACCGGGGAGCTGTTTTTT. Amino acid sequence: CASSPSGGRTGELFF.

The chain has TRBV25-1 and TRBJ1-4; no definite D call. The CDR3 is made up of 15 amino acids. V was pared by 2 bases and J by 0 bases, with 7 bases between. Germline V CDR1 and CDR2: MGHDK, SYGVNS. The CDR3 here is CASSERRTTNEKLFF. In DNA, the CDR3 is TGTGCCAGCAGTGAACGGAGGACAACTAATGAAAAACTGTTTTTT.

A few counts support this clone. The V and J genes are TRBV30 and TRBJ2-7, with D maybe TRBD1 (6 bases). This CDR3 spans 16 amino acids. Trimming took 4 bases from V and 7 from J, leaving 26 bases between them. CDR1 is GTSNPN, CDR2 SVGIG, per germline (reference sequence). For the CDR3, the DNA is TGTGCCTGGAAAGTGATCCGGGTAGCGCCGAGGGGGGAGCAGTACTTC. It codes for CAWKVIRVAPRGEQYF.